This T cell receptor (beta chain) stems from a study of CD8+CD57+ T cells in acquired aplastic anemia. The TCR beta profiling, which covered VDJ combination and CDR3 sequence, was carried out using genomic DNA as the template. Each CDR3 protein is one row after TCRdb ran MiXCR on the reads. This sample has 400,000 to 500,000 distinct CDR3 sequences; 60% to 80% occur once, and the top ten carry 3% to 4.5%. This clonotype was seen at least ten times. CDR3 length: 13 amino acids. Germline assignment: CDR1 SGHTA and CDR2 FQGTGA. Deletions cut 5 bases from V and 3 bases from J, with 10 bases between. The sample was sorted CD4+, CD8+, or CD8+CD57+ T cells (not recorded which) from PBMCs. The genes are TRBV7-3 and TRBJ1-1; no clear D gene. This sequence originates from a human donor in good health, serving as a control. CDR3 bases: TGTGCCAGCAGCCCAGCAAGGCACACTGAAGCTTTCTTT. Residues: CASSPARHTEAFF.